This T cell receptor beta chain was obtained from a study of T-cell reconstitution after alpha-beta-depleted transplantation in children. Whole-study findings and limits: Several hundred expanded graft clones reportedly gave rise to the alpha-beta T cells present about two months after transplant. Some patients showed high day-60 TCRbeta diversity, which derived from surviving recipient T cells and thymic progenitors. Fresh T-cell production supplied most of the T-cell counts and diversity seen one year after transplant.

Unique molecular identifiers tagged the TCRbeta library. TCRdb analysed the PCR reads with MiXCR anew, one entry per CDR3 protein. Counted here are about 58,000 distinct CDR3 sequences, 44% occurring once; the ten biggest clones make up roughly 98%. The CDR3 is made up of 16 amino acids. Trimming took 2 bases from V and 4 from J; bases not matched to a gene: 11. Germline lookup yields CDR1 SGHRS and CDR2 YFSETQ. Note on this clonotype: Antigen unknown.

The material sequenced was PBMCs, mostly from graft donor cells, taken 360 days after TCRalphabeta/CD19-depleted stem cell transplant. The gene calls are TRBV5-1 and TRBJ2-7, with 8 bases identical to TRBD2. The clonotype comes from a male patient aged 10-17 years who had a stem cell transplant for acute lymphoblastic leukemia, so the T cells may come from the graft donor. CDR3 nucleotides: TGCGCCAGCAGCTTTTCCGGTCGGGGGGGCTGGTACGAGCAGTACTTC. Protein product: CASSFSGRGGWYEQYF.